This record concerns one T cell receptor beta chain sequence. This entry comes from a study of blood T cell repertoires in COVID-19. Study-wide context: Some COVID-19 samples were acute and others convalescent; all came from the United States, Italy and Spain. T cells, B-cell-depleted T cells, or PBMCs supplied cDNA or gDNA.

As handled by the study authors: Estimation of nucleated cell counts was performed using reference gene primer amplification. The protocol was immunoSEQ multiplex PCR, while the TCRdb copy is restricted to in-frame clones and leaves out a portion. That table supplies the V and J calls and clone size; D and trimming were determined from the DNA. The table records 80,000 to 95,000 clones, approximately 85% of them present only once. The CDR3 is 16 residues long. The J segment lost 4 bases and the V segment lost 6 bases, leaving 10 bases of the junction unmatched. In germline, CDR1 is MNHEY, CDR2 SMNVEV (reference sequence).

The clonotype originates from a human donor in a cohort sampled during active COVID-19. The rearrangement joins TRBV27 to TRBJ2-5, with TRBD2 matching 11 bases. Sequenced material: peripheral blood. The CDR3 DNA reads TGTGCCAGCAGCCAAGGGGCTAGCGGGAGGAGAGAGACCCAGTACTTC. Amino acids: CASSQGASGRRETQYF.